The rows below give T cell receptor beta chains drawn from one sample of a study of siplizumab effects on memory and regulatory T cells. TCRdb's table, derived via immunoSEQ multiplex PCR, lists solely in-frame clones and lacks some. The data show more than 60,000 clones, approximately 96% seen once. The sequenced material came from naive CD8+ T cells sorted from blood. The receptor set was obtained from a human donor in good health. Each CDR3 is given without its conserved first and last residue.

len,j_gene,v_gene,CDR3aa
13,TRBJ2-1,TRBV9,ASSVGGGAYNEQF
14,TRBJ2-3,TRBV9,ASSVFRGEDLDTQY
13,TRBJ1-5,TRBV19,ASSINVMEGQPQH
14,TRBJ1-5,TRBV21-1,ASSTPPRNSNQPQH
13,TRBJ2-5,TRBV6-6,ASSYLAGAQETQY
11,TRBJ2-1,TRBV4-1,ASTRAPQHEQF
13,TRBJ2-3,TRBV9,ASSVDGAGADTQY
12,TRBJ2-7,TRBV11-2,ASSLWGGPYEQY
12,TRBJ2-7,TRBV10-2,ASSERDRTYEQY
12,TRBJ2-3,TRBV5-4,ASSPGGLADTQY
13,TRBJ1-3,TRBV4-1,ASSPFEASGNTIY
13,TRBJ2-4,TRBV7-9,ASSLVSGAKNIQY
14,TRBJ2-2,TRBV9,ASSAGKTGVGGELF
13,TRBJ2-5,TRBV27,ASSTQGDEQETQY
12,TRBJ2-7,TRBV7-3,ASSSRGDSYEQY
13,TRBJ1-6,TRBV2,ASSTGTTYNSPLH
13,TRBJ2-7,TRBV2,ASHQTSGGTYEQY
13,TRBJ1-2,TRBV5-5,ASSLADRGLDGYT
14,TRBJ1-1,TRBV19,ASSILGGTGNTEAF
12,TRBJ2-3,TRBV7-3,ASSRDGIGDTQY